This entry lists 25 T cell receptor beta chains sequenced from one sample in a study of siplizumab effects on memory and regulatory T cells. Profiling relied on immunoSEQ multiplex PCR, and the TCRdb table lists in-frame clones only, not all of them. This sample yields 100,000 to 120,000 clones, of which roughly 92% are seen a single time; approximately 1.3% belongs to the top ten. The sample comprised CD4+ T cells sorted from blood. These receptors all stem from a human donor in good health.

The V call is TRBV2, the J call TRBJ1-1; D is unresolved. The CDR3 is 11 residues long. The germline CDR1 and CDR2 sequences are SNHLY and FYNNEI. V lost 4 bases to trimming and J lost 8 bases, with 8 bases between them. CDR3 coding DNA: TGTGCCAGCAGTGTATCTCCCGAAGCTTTCTTT. Translated: CASSVSPEAFF.

The rearrangement joins TRBV10-3 to TRBJ2-7, with D unresolved. Trimming took off 6 bases at V and 5 bases at J, with 17 bases between the two ends. The CDR3 length is 14 residues. Germline V gene sequence: CDR1 ENHRY, CDR2 SYGVKD. CDR3 DNA sequence: TGTGCCATCAGGGGGTCAGGCAGTACAAACGAGCAGTACTTC. It yields the protein CAIRGSGSTNEQYF.

To note about this clone: This sample includes further DNA sequences coding for the same CDR3. The V call is TRBV5-1, the J call TRBJ2-3, with 12 bases matching TRBD2. V lost 4 bases to trimming and J lost 3 bases; unmatched junction nucleotides: 6. CDR1 and CDR2 from the germline V gene are SGHRS and YFSETQ. This CDR3 spans 16 amino acids. CDR3 residues: CASSLGLAGPTDTQYF. The DNA of the CDR3 is TGCGCCAGCAGCCTCGGACTAGCGGGGCCAACAGATACGCAGTATTTT.

V usage is TRBV25-1 and J usage is TRBJ1-1; the D gene is possibly TRBD1 (5 bases). Germline assignment: CDR1 MGHDK and CDR2 SYGVNS. V was clipped by 3 bases and J by 0 bases, with 11 bases between them. This CDR3 has 15 residues. This CDR3 reads CASSDRQILNTEAFF. CDR3 DNA sequence: TGTGCCAGCAGTGACAGACAGATTTTGAACACTGAAGCTTTCTTT.

This chain connects TRBV4-2 to TRBJ1-1; D gene ambiguous. This CDR3 has 15 residues. Germline CDR1 reads LGHNA; CDR2 reads YNFKEQ. With 0 bases removed from V and 4 bases from J, the gap between germline ends came to 12 bases. DNA of the CDR3: TGTGCCAGCAGCCAAGATCTGTACGCGAGCACTGAAGCTTTCTTT. Its translation: CASSQDLYASTEAFF.

The rearrangement links TRBV7-3 to TRBJ2-5, with 9 nucleotides matching TRBD1. Germline V gives CDR1 SGHTA, CDR2 FQGTGA. The CDR3 consists of 15 residues. Germline trimming cut 5 bases from V and 0 bases from J; bases unmatched to any gene: 4. The CDR3 DNA reads TGTGCCAGCAGCCCGGGACAGGGCCACCAAGAGACCCAGTACTTC. Translating it yields CASSPGQGHQETQYF.

In DNA form, the CDR3 reads TGCAGCGTGGGACAGGTGAACACCGGGGAGCTGTTTTTT. It yields the protein CSVGQVNTGELFF. The chain is built from TRBV29-1 and TRBJ2-2, with 8 bases aligning to TRBD1. The CDR3 contains 13 residues. From germline, CDR1 is SQVTM and CDR2 ANQGSEA. The V gene end was trimmed by 6 bases and the J gene end by 1 base; junction bases not matched to a gene: 1.

This clone showed up just once. V is TRBV18 and J is TRBJ1-5; the D is unclear. CDR1 KGHSH and CDR2 LQKENI come from the germline V gene. The CDR3 is 14 amino acids. The V gene lost 2 bases and the J gene lost 4 bases, with 9 bases spanning the gap. CDR3: CASSPLGVNQPQHF. CDR3 DNA: TGTGCCAGCTCACCATTGGGCGTTAATCAGCCCCAGCATTTT.

The chain joins TRBV5-1 to TRBJ2-5; either TRBD1 or TRBD2 may supply D (5 bases each). CDR1 is SGHRS and CDR2 is YFSETQ in the germline V gene. CDR3 length equals 14 residues. V was cut by 5 bases and J by 2 bases, with 13 bases left in between. This chain's CDR3 is CASSNEGQQETQYF. The DNA of the CDR3 is TGCGCCAGCAGTAATGAGGGGCAGCAAGAGACCCAGTACTTC.

The count of this clone is one. V is TRBV27 and J is TRBJ1-5; no reliable D call. The ends were cut back, 3 bases at V and 7 bases at J, with 13 bases in the middle. Per the germline V gene, CDR1 is MNHEY and CDR2 is SMNVEV (reference sequence). The CDR3 is 14 amino acids. The CDR3 region has the DNA TGTGCCAGCAGTTTTCCTTACGGGGTCCAGCCCCAGCATTTT. As protein: CASSFPYGVQPQHF.

The genes are TRBV5-1 and TRBJ2-1, with 7 bases lining up with TRBD2. The CDR3 sequence is 14 residues long. Germline V gene data show CDR1 as SGHRS and CDR2 as YFSETQ. V lost 7 bases, J lost 9 bases, and 13 bases stayed unmatched. The CDR3 loop is CASEWGTTGREQFF. As DNA, the CDR3 is TGCGCCAGCGAGTGGGGGACTACCGGCCGTGAGCAGTTCTTC.

This clone was observed a few times. This rearrangement joins TRBV18 to TRBJ2-2; tentatively, D is TRBD1 (5 bases). In germline, CDR1 is KGHSH, CDR2 LQKENI. There are 12 residues in the CDR3. V gave up 7 bases and J gave up 4 bases, with 7 bases separating them. Here the CDR3 reads CASCDSTGELFF. In DNA form, the CDR3 reads TGTGCCAGCTGCGACAGCACCGGGGAGCTGTTTTTT.

This clone was detected once. The rearrangement links TRBV2 to TRBJ1-6, with D tentatively TRBD1 (5 bases). Trimming removed 6 bases from V and 5 bases from J, with 11 bases in between. Germline V gene lookup returns CDR1 SNHLY and CDR2 FYNNEI. The CDR3 sequence is 14 residues long. The CDR3 nucleotides are TGTGCCAGCAGAGACAGCCGAGATAATTCACCCCTCCACTTT. This encodes CASRDSRDNSPLHF.

The chain combines TRBV6-1 with TRBJ2-1; 9 positions match TRBD2. CDR3 length: 14 residues. V shed 5 bases, J shed 3 bases, and the junction held 2 bases outside the gene matches. CDR1 is MNHNS, CDR2 SASEGT, per germline. The CDR3 protein is CASSLSGSYNEQFF. CDR3 bases: TGTGCCAGCAGTCTTAGCGGGAGCTACAATGAGCAGTTCTTC.

The chain recombines TRBV5-4 with TRBJ2-1; D might be TRBD1 (6 bases). V dropped 4 bases and J dropped 1 base, with 12 bases sitting between them. CDR3 length equals 15 residues. In germline, CDR1 is SGHNT, CDR2 YYREEE (reference sequence). The CDR3 protein is CASSPPRGSYNEQFF. CDR3 in DNA: TGTGCCAGCAGCCCCCCCAGGGGTTCCTACAATGAGCAGTTCTTC.

The chain carries TRBV6-4 and TRBJ2-1; 9 nucleotides match TRBD2. Germline CDR1 MRHNA, CDR2 SNTAGT. V gave up 2 bases and J gave up 8 bases; unmatched junction bases: 7. This CDR3 has 15 amino acids. The CDR3 sequence is CASSDQLAGGDEQFF. For the CDR3, the DNA is TGTGCCAGCAGTGACCAACTAGCGGGTGGTGATGAGCAGTTCTTC.

This chain links TRBV2 with TRBJ2-5; TRBD2 matches at 7 bases. V lost 6 bases, J lost 2 bases, and 9 bases stayed unmatched. The length of the CDR3 is 15 residues. Per the germline V gene, CDR1 is SNHLY and CDR2 is FYNNEI. The CDR3 sequence is CASSVDSGEQETQYF. Written as DNA, the CDR3 is TGTGCCAGCAGCGTCGACAGCGGGGAACAAGAGACCCAGTACTTC.

V gene TRBV10-3 combines with J gene TRBJ1-2; D might be TRBD1 (5 bases). The CDR3 has 13 residues. Germline loops: CDR1 ENHRY, CDR2 SYGVKD. Trimming cost V 3 bases and J 8 bases, with 13 bases left between them. The CDR3 protein is CAISDTTAPGYTF. CDR3 bases: TGTGCCATCAGTGATACGACAGCCCCCGGCTACACCTTC.

V gene TRBV6-1 combines with J gene TRBJ2-1, with TRBD2 identical over 9 bases. The ends lost 4 bases at V and 4 bases at J; junction bases unmatched: 5. The CDR3 covers 15 residues. The germline V gene has CDR1 MNHNS and CDR2 SASEGT. As DNA, the CDR3 is TGTGCCAGCAGTGGAAGCGGGGGGATATACAATGAGCAGTTCTTC. Its protein is CASSGSGGIYNEQFF.

This clone has a single count. The CDR3 DNA reads TGTGCCAGCTCACAAAACAGGGCAATGAACACCGGGGAGCTGTTTTTT. Its translation is CASSQNRAMNTGELFF. The chain links TRBV18 to TRBJ2-2, with a tentative D call TRBD1 (6 bases). The ends were cut back, 4 bases at V and 1 base at J, with 13 bases in the middle. From germline, CDR1 is KGHSH and CDR2 LQKENI. This CDR3 has 16 amino acids.

For the CDR3, the DNA is TGCAGTGCTAGAAACGAGAAGACCCAGTACTTC. Encoded protein: CSARNEKTQYF. V gene TRBV20-1 combines with J gene TRBJ2-5; D is uncertain. Trimming cost V 2 bases and J 6 bases, with 7 bases left between them. Germline V lookup: CDR1 DFQATT, CDR2 SNEGSKA (reference sequence). The CDR3 consists of 11 residues.

This chain links TRBV7-2 with TRBJ1-3, with 9 bases lining up with TRBD1. The V and J ends lost 4 bases and 2 bases, in that order; junction bases with no gene match: 9. CDR3 size: 17 residues. Germline lookup yields CDR1 SGHTA and CDR2 FQGNSA. For the CDR3, the DNA is TGTGCCAGCAGCTCATTACAGGGGGCGAGGGCTGGAAACACCATATATTTT. As protein: CASSSLQGARAGNTIYF.

This clone has only one observation. The J gene is TRBJ2-7, the V gene TRBV10-3; 7 bases agree with TRBD2. The CDR3 is 14 amino acids. Germline CDR1 ENHRY, CDR2 SYGVKD. Germline trimming cut 8 bases from V and 4 bases from J; bases unmatched to any gene: 11. CDR3 loop: CAIVVGGGAYEQYF. For the CDR3, the DNA is TGTGCCATCGTGGTGGGCGGGGGAGCGTACGAGCAGTACTTC.

The CDR3 nucleotides read TGTGCCAGCAGTTTAGCGGGGGACTATGGCTACACCTTC. Protein product: CASSLAGDYGYTF. The rearrangement links TRBV27 to TRBJ1-2; tentative D call: TRBD1 (5 bases). This CDR3 is 13 amino acids long. V lost 2 bases to trimming and J lost 3 bases, with 7 bases between them. Germline values: CDR1 MNHEY, CDR2 SMNVEV (reference sequence).

This chain uses TRBV10-3 with TRBJ2-3; TRBD2 might be the D (6 bases). The CDR3 has 14 residues. Germline CDR1 ENHRY, CDR2 SYGVKD. V lost 8 bases, J lost 2 bases, and 14 bases lay in between. CDR3 sequence reads: CAIGRGEHTDTQYF. The CDR3 DNA reads TGTGCCATCGGCCGCGGGGAACACACAGATACGCAGTATTTT.